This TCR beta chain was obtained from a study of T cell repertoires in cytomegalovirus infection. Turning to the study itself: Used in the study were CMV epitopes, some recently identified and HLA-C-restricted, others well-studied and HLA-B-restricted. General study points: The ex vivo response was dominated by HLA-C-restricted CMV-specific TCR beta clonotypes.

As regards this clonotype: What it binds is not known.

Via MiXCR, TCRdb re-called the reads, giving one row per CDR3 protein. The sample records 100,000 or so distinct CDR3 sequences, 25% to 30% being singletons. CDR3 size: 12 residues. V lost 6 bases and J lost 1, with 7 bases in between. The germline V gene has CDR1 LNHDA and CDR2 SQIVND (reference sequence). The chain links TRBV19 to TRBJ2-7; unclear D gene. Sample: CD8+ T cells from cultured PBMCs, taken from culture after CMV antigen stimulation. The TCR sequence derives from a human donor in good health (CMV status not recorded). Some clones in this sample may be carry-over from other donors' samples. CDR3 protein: CASRGRSYEQYF. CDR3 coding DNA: TGTGCCAGTAGAGGACGGTCCTACGAGCAGTACTTC.